This T cell receptor (beta chain) was retrieved from a study of blood T cell repertoires in COVID-19. Study details: There were acute and convalescent COVID-19 samples, and they came from the United States, Italy and Spain. The cDNA or gDNA used as material had been derived from T cells, B-cell-depleted T cells, or PBMCs.

Participants, 18 to 89 years old, spanned 25 or so US areas. The length of the CDR3 is 13 residues. The germline V gene encodes CDR1 SGHTA and CDR2 FQGNSA. The V gene end was trimmed by 0 bases and the J gene end by 11 bases; junction bases not matched to a gene: 4. Original handling: The assay estimated nucleated cells by amplifying reference gene primers. Clones were read by immunoSEQ multiplex PCR, and TCRdb kept only the in-frame ones, dropping some. V and J calls and clone size are copied from that table; D and trimming were computed from the DNA. The table has about 480,000 clones, roughly 88% seen once.

This receptor was identified in a woman aged 40 to 49 who had recovered from COVID-19. Specimen: PBMCs or T cells enriched from blood (not recorded which). The chain carries TRBV7-2 and TRBJ1-1, with 9 bases that match TRBD1. CDR3 bases: TGTGCCAGCAGCTTAGCGGGACAGGGAGCCGCTTTCTTT. It codes for CASSLAGQGAAFF.